Here is one T cell receptor beta chain with its context. This sample is part of a study of blood T cell repertoires in COVID-19. Turning to the study itself: Whether acute or convalescent, the COVID-19 samples came from the United States, Italy and Spain. PBMCs, B-cell-depleted T cells, or T cells were the source of the cDNA or gDNA that made up the material.

Source study methods: Amplification of reference gene primers provided the estimated nucleated cell counts. Libraries were prepared by immunoSEQ multiplex PCR; TCRdb keeps only in-frame clonotypes and omits some of them. V and J calls and clone size are copied from that table; D and trimming were computed from the DNA. The sample shows about 210,000 clones, 84% of them seen only once. V was shortened by 8 bases and J by 4 bases, with 11 bases between the two germline ends. This CDR3 has 13 residues. The germline CDR1 and CDR2 sequences are SNHLY and FYNNEI. The rearrangement links TRBV2 to TRBJ1-4; the D is unclear. Sequencing was performed on peripheral blood. The source of this sequence is a woman of 80 years or more with COVID-19, enrolled during active disease. Written as DNA, the CDR3 is TGTGCCAGCTCTGTCCTCCTTAATGAAAAACTGTTTTTT. As protein: CASSVLLNEKLFF.